This TCR beta chain was profiled in a study of shared clonotypes between healthy human individuals. TCRdb keeps only in-frame clones here, not all; method: immunoSEQ multiplex PCR. The data hold over 2,000,000 clones, with around 93% observed a single time. In the naive CD8 group, cells lacked CD45RO and were positively selected for CCR7, so terminally differentiated effector memory CD45RA+ cells were left out. Study-level results: Only blood was sampled, and tissue TCR repertoires likely differ from blood ones. On the whole, naive subsets had larger estimated richness than memory subsets had. The small donor group covered limited genetic and exposure diversity.

On this clone itself: Its antigen is undetermined.

This TCR was recovered from a young man in good health. Some clones in this sample may be carry-over from other donors' samples. Sequenced sample: naive CD8+ T cells from PBMCs.

This chain's CDR3 is CASRLTGLAENIQYF. The CDR3 region has the DNA TGCGCCAGCAGACTAACGGGACTAGCGGAAAACATTCAGTACTTC. This chain links TRBV5-1 with TRBJ2-4; 11 nucleotides line up with TRBD2. V lost 5 bases and J lost 5; bases outside the gene matches: 6. Germline CDR1 and CDR2: SGHRS and YFSETQ. There are 15 residues in the CDR3.